This passage covers 2 T cell receptor beta chains from one sample sequenced in a study of shared clonotypes between healthy human individuals. Measured with immunoSEQ multiplex PCR; TCRdb has only the in-frame clones, and not every one. The sample shows about 1.5 million clones, 95% to 99% of them seen only once. Sequencing used naive CD4+ T cells sorted from blood. As to subset: CD45RA+ positively selected. The receptors stem from a man aged 25-45 years in good health.

The chain couples TRBV30 to TRBJ2-1; D may be TRBD1 or TRBD2 (5 bases each). The CDR3 length is 15 residues. With 1 base removed from V and 3 bases from J, the gap between germline ends came to 13 bases. Germline values: CDR1 GTSNPN, CDR2 SVGIG (reference sequence). The CDR3 spells CAWSERGTVYNEQFF. The CDR3 DNA reads TGTGCCTGGAGTGAACGAGGGACGGTCTACAATGAGCAGTTCTTC.

V gene TRBV27 combines with J gene TRBJ2-7; TRBD1 might be the D (5 bases). The CDR3 extends over 16 amino acids. Germline V gene sequence: CDR1 MNHEY, CDR2 SMNVEV (reference sequence). Trimming shortened V by 4 bases and J by 4 bases, and 20 bases separated the two germline ends. The CDR3 protein is CASSSDTGPKSYEQYF. As DNA, the CDR3 is TGTGCCAGCAGTTCCGATACAGGTCCGAAATCATACGAGCAGTACTTC.